Below, 6 T cell receptor beta chains from the same sample are listed, as sequenced in a study of blood T cell repertoires in COVID-19. The protocol was immunoSEQ multiplex PCR, while the TCRdb copy is restricted to in-frame clones and leaves out a portion. Of about 140,000 clones in the sample, approximately 87% are singletons; the top ten hold around 4.5%. Input material: peripheral blood. Source of these receptors: a woman aged 40 to 50 with acute or convalescent COVID-19.

The chain couples TRBV29-1 to TRBJ1-3; no definite D call. Trimming removed 4 bases at V and 0 bases at J, with 7 bases between. Germline lookup yields CDR1 SQVTM and CDR2 ANQGSEA. This CDR3 contains 13 residues. The DNA for the CDR3 is TGCAGCGTTGGCGAAAGCTCTGGAAACACCATATATTTT. Encoded protein: CSVGESSGNTIYF. Variable domain in full (rest from reference TRBV29-1 and TRBJ1-3): SAVISQKPSRDICQRGTSLTIQCQVDSQVTMMFWYRQQPGQSLTLIATANQGSEATYESGFVIDKFPISRPNLTFSTLTVSNMSPEDSSIYLCSVGESSGNTIYFGEGSWLTVV.

This clone was observed once. The rearrangement uses TRBV6-2 or TRBV6-3 and TRBJ2-2, with D unclear. With 6 bases removed from V and 0 bases from J, the gap between germline ends came to 8 bases. Germline CDR1 and CDR2: MNHEY and SVGEGT. This CDR3 has 14 amino acids. CDR3 amino acids: CASSPFANTGELFF. CDR3 nucleotide sequence: TGTGCCAGCAGCCCTTTCGCGAACACCGGGGAGCTGTTTTTT.

The rearrangement links TRBV12-5 to TRBJ2-3; possible D gene TRBD2, 6 bases. This CDR3 has 15 amino acids. Per germline, CDR1 LGHNT and CDR2 FRNRAP. The ends were cut back, 7 bases at V and 3 bases at J, with 17 bases in the middle. The CDR3 bases are TGTGCTAGTGCCCTGACTAGGGCTTGGACAGATACGCAGTATTTT. Protein sequence: CASALTRAWTDTQYF.

This chain uses TRBV19 with TRBJ1-1, with D uncertain. Germline loops: CDR1 LNHDA, CDR2 SQIVND (reference sequence). V dropped 3 bases and J dropped 3 bases, with 11 bases sitting between them. The CDR3 loop spans 14 amino acids. The CDR3 DNA is TGTGCCAGTAGTATCTTTGGGAGTGACACTGAAGCTTTCTTT. It is translated as CASSIFGSDTEAFF.

In regard to this clone: Distinct nucleotide sequences in the sample also encode this CDR3. The chain combines TRBV6-5 with TRBJ1-2; D gene uncertain. The CDR3 has 12 residues. CDR1 and CDR2 from the germline V gene are MNHEY and SVGAGI. V was trimmed by 2 bases and J by 5 bases, leaving 6 bases between them. CDR3 sequence reads: CASSYRGYGYTF. In DNA, the CDR3 is TGTGCCAGCAGTTACCGGGGTTATGGCTACACCTTC.

This chain joins TRBV10-3 and TRBJ1-1; 8 positions match TRBD1. Germline V gives CDR1 ENHRY, CDR2 SYGVKD. The CDR3 is made up of 13 amino acids. V dropped 6 bases and J dropped 4; count of bases not matched to a gene: 4. CDR3 sequence: CAIRIDRGTEAFF. The CDR3, as DNA: TGTGCCATCAGGATTGACAGGGGCACTGAAGCTTTCTTT.